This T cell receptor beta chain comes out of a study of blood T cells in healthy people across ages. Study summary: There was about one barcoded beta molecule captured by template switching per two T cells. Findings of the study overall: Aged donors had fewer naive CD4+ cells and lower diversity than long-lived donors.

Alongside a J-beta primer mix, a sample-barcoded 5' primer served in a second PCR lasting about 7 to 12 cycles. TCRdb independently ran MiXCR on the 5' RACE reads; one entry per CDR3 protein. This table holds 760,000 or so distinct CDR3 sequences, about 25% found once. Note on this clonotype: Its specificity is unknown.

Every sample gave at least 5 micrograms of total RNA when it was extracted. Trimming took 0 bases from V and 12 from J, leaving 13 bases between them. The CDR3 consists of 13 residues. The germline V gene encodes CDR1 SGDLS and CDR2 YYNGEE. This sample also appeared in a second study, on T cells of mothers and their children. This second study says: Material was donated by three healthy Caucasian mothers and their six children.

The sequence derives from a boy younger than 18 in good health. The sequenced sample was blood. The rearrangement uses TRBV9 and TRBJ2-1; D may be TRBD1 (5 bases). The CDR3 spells CASSVGGEWAQFF. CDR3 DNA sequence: TGTGCCAGCAGCGTAGGGGGCGAGTGGGCGCAGTTCTTC.